This is a list of T cell receptor beta chains from one sample in a study of shared clonotypes between healthy human individuals. Method: immunoSEQ multiplex PCR; TCRdb's copy keeps in-frame clones and lacks some. The sample lists roughly 400,000 clones, roughly 96% seen once, with approximately 0.3% in the top ten. Specimen: memory CD8+ T cells sorted from blood. The receptors originated from a man aged 25-40 years in good health. The CDR3 runs from the conserved cysteine through the conserved F or W. Each record gives: CDR3 protein, CDR3 DNA, D gene, V gene, clone size, J gene. A D gene is named only where the DNA matches it firmly. Not all rows give a size; the values are once, few, many and, for expanded clones, a class.

CASSYGLEQETQYF TGTGCCAGCAGCTATGGACTAGAGCAAGAGACCCAGTACTTC TRBD2 TRBV5-4 - TRBJ2-5
CASSLVFGTVSSYEQYF TGTGCCAGCAGCTTAGTCTTCGGGACAGTTAGCTCCTACGAGCAGTACTTC TRBD1 TRBV7-9 - TRBJ2-7
CASTGTSEYEQYF TGTGCCAGCACCGGGACTAGTGAATACGAGCAGTACTTC TRBD2 TRBV4-2 - TRBJ2-7
CASSFPAGANVLTF TGTGCCAGCAGCTTCCCGGCTGGGGCCAACGTCCTGACTTTC - TRBV5-5 - TRBJ2-6
CASSLAGTMNTGELFF TGTGCCAGCAGCTTGGCTGGGACTATGAACACCGGGGAGCTGTTTTTT TRBD2 TRBV5-4 - TRBJ2-2
CASSSGSNNSPLHF TGCGCCAGCAGCTCCGGTTCTAATAATTCACCCCTCCACTTT - TRBV5-1 - TRBJ1-6
CASSLGSHTGELFF TGCGCCAGCAGCTTGGGCAGCCACACCGGGGAGCTGTTTTTT - TRBV5-1 - TRBJ2-2
CASTRGRGVNTEAFF TGTGCCAGCACCAGAGGGAGGGGGGTGAACACTGAAGCTTTCTTT - TRBV28 - TRBJ1-1
CASSEIPGTGDYNEQFF TGCGCCAGCAGTGAAATACCCGGGACAGGGGACTACAATGAGCAGTTCTTC TRBD1 TRBV10-2 - TRBJ2-1
CAISESVGLTSIDTQYF TGTGCCATCAGTGAGTCGGTAGGGCTTACTTCCATAGATACGCAGTATTTT - TRBV10-3 - TRBJ2-3
CASSIRQGGETQYF TGTGCCAGCAGCATTCGACAGGGAGGAGAGACCCAGTACTTC - TRBV7-8 - TRBJ2-5
CASSAHLRSSYNEQFF TGTGCCAGCAGCGCCCACTTGCGGAGCTCCTACAATGAGCAGTTCTTC - TRBV14 - TRBJ2-1
CAINAGVSYEQYF TGTGCCATCAATGCGGGAGTAAGCTACGAGCAGTACTTC TRBD2 TRBV10-3 - TRBJ2-7
CASTNRRWTEAFF TGTGCCAGCACAAACAGGCGGTGGACTGAAGCTTTCTTT - TRBV6-1 - TRBJ1-1
CSVDGGRDEKLFF TGCAGCGTTGATGGGGGGCGAGATGAAAAACTGTTTTTT - TRBV29-1 once TRBJ1-4
CASSSPGLTDTQYF TGTGCCAGCAGTTCCCCGGGTCTCACAGATACGCAGTATTTT - TRBV28 - TRBJ2-3
CASSFPGGGKETQYF TGTGCCAGCAGCTTCCCGGGAGGCGGGAAAGAGACCCAGTACTTC TRBD2 TRBV5-4 - TRBJ2-5
CASRTGAGDYGYTF TGTGCCAGCCGGACAGGGGCCGGGGACTATGGCTACACCTTC TRBD1 TRBV27 - TRBJ1-2
CASSWQQETQYF TGTGCCAGTAGTTGGCAGCAAGAGACCCAGTACTTC - TRBV19 - TRBJ2-5
CASSPGGREETQYF TGTGCCAGCAGCCCCGGCGGGAGGGAAGAGACCCAGTACTTC TRBD2 TRBV5-4 few TRBJ2-5
CASSPGTANYGYTF TGTGCCAGCTCACCAGGGACAGCTAACTATGGCTACACCTTC TRBD1 TRBV18 - TRBJ1-2
CASSPERGTGNTEAFF TGTGCCAGCAGTCCGGAACGAGGGACGGGGAACACTGAAGCTTTCTTT - TRBV27 - TRBJ1-1
CASSLAGERDEQFF TGCGCCAGCAGCTTGGCCGGGGAGAGGGATGAGCAGTTCTTC - TRBV5-1 - TRBJ2-1
CASSFPATDTQYF TGTGCCAGCAGCTTTCCAGCGACAGATACGCAGTATTTT - TRBV11-2 - TRBJ2-3
CASSGRNSYNEQFF TGTGCCAGTAGCGGGAGGAACTCCTACAATGAGCAGTTCTTC TRBD2 TRBV27 once TRBJ2-1
CASSLVLGPGTSGKKQGFGELFF TGTGCCAGCAGTTTAGTCTTAGGACCCGGGACTAGCGGGAAAAAACAAGGGTTCGGGGAGCTGTTTTTT TRBD2 TRBV28 - TRBJ2-2
CAISFLAGVGTDTQYF TGTGCCATCAGTTTTCTAGCGGGAGTGGGCACAGATACGCAGTATTTT TRBD2 TRBV10-3 - TRBJ2-3
CASSLGRPYSNQPQHF TGTGCCAGCAGTTTGGGACGTCCCTATAGCAATCAGCCCCAGCATTTT - TRBV27 - TRBJ1-5
CASIGFANTGELFF TGTGCCAGCATTGGCTTCGCGAACACCGGGGAGCTGTTTTTT - TRBV28 - TRBJ2-2
CAISESKFRVPGNTIYF TGTGCCATCAGTGAGTCGAAGTTTAGGGTACCTGGAAACACCATATATTTT - TRBV10-3 - TRBJ1-3
CASHIRETSGNTIYF TGTGCCAGCCACATCCGGGAAACCTCTGGAAACACCATATATTTT - TRBV7-9 - TRBJ1-3
CASSNSVGNTDTQYF TGTGCCAGCAGCAATAGCGTAGGCAACACAGATACGCAGTATTTT - TRBV5-6 - TRBJ2-3
CASYSNQPQHF TGTGCCAGCTATAGCAATCAGCCCCAGCATTTT - TRBV21-1 - TRBJ1-5
CASSPESPGYEQYF TGCGCCAGCAGTCCGGAGTCTCCGGGCTACGAGCAGTACTTC - TRBV10-2 - TRBJ2-7
CASSSQGAQADTQYF TGCGCCAGCAGCTCACAGGGGGCCCAGGCAGATACGCAGTATTTT TRBD1 TRBV5-1 - TRBJ2-3
CSAGELFF TGCAGTGCCGGGGAGCTGTTTTTT - TRBV20-1 once TRBJ2-2
CASSSRTGSNQPQHF TGTGCCAGCAGTTCACGGACAGGGAGCAATCAGCCCCAGCATTTT TRBD1 TRBV6-5 - TRBJ1-5
CASSRWQTAHDTQYF TGTGCCAGCAGTAGGTGGCAGACTGCACATGATACGCAGTATTTT - TRBV27 - TRBJ2-3